This T cell receptor beta chain originates from a study of molecular identifiers for immune sequencing clone quantification. This clonotype has only a few counts. TCRdb re-called the PCR reads through MiXCR, storing one row per CDR3 protein. This table has hundreds of thousands of distinct CDR3 sequences, about 25% appearing once. CDR1 is SGHVS, CDR2 FNYEAQ, per germline. This CDR3 has 16 amino acids. V shed 2 bases and J shed 0 bases, with 13 bases lying between them. The source of this sequence is a human donor in good health. Some libraries in this study had Jurkat cell RNA spiked in. The V gene is TRBV7-6, the J gene TRBJ1-1; no clear D. Sequenced material: naive CD8+ T cells from blood, with Jurkat cell RNA spiked in. Subset defined: FACS-sorted CD8+CD4-CCR7+CD45RA+ naive T cells. CDR3 amino acids: CASSLPRGGLNTEAFF. In nucleotides, the CDR3 is TGTGCCAGCAGCTTACCCCGCGGAGGGTTGAACACTGAAGCTTTCTTT.